This entry lists 5 T cell receptor beta chains sequenced from one sample in a study of tumor-infiltrating lymphocytes in oesophageal squamous cell carcinoma (dated by TCRdb to about 2016). The library was generated by PCR. Sequencing relied on an Illumina HiSeq 2000. In TCRdb, the public reads were trimmed at Q25 with fastp and aligned with MiXCR, with productive beta chains retained. Rows are combined by CDR3 protein, so each entry shows the most common genes and DNA. This sample is represented by some 10,000 distinct CDR3 sequences; roughly 60% of them were singletons. Approximately 35% of the sample lies in the top ten. Sequencing input: esophageal tumor tissue. Receptor source: a male donor with esophageal squamous cell carcinoma.

The V and J genes are TRBV7-8 and TRBJ2-3, with TRBD2 matching over 9 bases. V trimming: 3 bases; J trimming: 0 bases; junction bases outside the gene matches: 7. This CDR3 is built from 17 residues. The V gene's germline CDR1 is SGHVS and CDR2 FQNEAQ. The CDR3 nucleotides are TGTGCCAGCAGCTTGGAGACTAGCGGCCCAAGCACAGATACGCAGTATTTT. Protein product: CASSLETSGPSTDTQYF.

This clonotype was seen more than once but under ten times. The V and J genes are TRBV7-6 and TRBJ2-3; D ambiguous. Trimming removed 3 bases at V and 0 bases at J, with 10 bases between. The CDR3 totals 15 residues. Germline V gene sequence: CDR1 SGHVS, CDR2 FNYEAQ. This CDR3 reads CASSFAFSSTDTQYF. CDR3 DNA sequence: TGTGCCAGCAGCTTTGCGTTTTCTAGCACAGATACGCAGTATTTT.

The chain couples TRBV5-4 to TRBJ2-3; the match to TRBD2 covers 9 bases. Germline V gene data show CDR1 as SGHNT and CDR2 as YYREEE (reference sequence). J was trimmed by 4 bases and V by 4 bases; bases with no gene match: 1. The CDR3 spans 13 residues. CDR3 in DNA: TGTGCCAGCAGCGGGACTAGCTCAGATACGCAGTATTTT. This gives the protein CASSGTSSDTQYF.

The V gene is TRBV6-1, the J gene TRBJ1-5, with D hard to call. The V end was cut by 5 bases, the J end by 6 bases, with 23 bases between. Germline lookup yields CDR1 MNHNS and CDR2 SASEGT. This CDR3 region has 17 residues. CDR3 DNA: TGTGCCAGCAGTCCCCGCGCCGGACTCCTCCAAAGTCAGCCCCAGCATTTT. It is translated as CASSPRAGLLQSQPQHF.

This clonotype was detected ten times or more. This may arise from a read error, as a much more abundant clone is one base away. V is TRBV7-3 and J is TRBJ2-5; D is undetermined. Germline CDR1 reads SGHTA; CDR2 reads FQGTGA. Trimming pared 2 bases from V and 11 bases from J, leaving 18 bases between. The CDR3 runs 14 residues. DNA for the CDR3: TGTGCCAGCAGCTTAGGTTTCGGTCCCAATGAGCAGTACTTC. This sequence encodes CASSLGFGPNEQYF.